This T cell receptor beta chain appears in the sequencing data of a study of shared clonotypes between healthy human individuals. Study information: The plates for each donor numbered three CD4 naive, three CD4 memory, two CD8 naive and one CD8 memory.

Notes on the study in general: Naive subsets typically showed greater estimated richness than memory subsets. What rarefaction showed was incomplete sorted-subset sequencing despite large depth.

Libraries were prepared by immunoSEQ multiplex PCR; TCRdb keeps only in-frame clonotypes and omits some of them. The table lists roughly 1,100,000 clones, 70% to 80% of them singletons. Notes on this clone: No antigen is known for it.

The sequencing sample was made of memory CD4+ T cells sorted from blood. Subset described: CD45RA-negative fraction. The receptor comes from a man between 18 and 29 years old in good health.

The CDR3 DNA reads TGTGCCAGAACCGCCGGGGGGCTCCAAGAGACCCAGTACTTC. It yields the protein CARTAGGLQETQYF. The rearrangement links TRBV5-3 to TRBJ2-5; D may be TRBD2 (7 bases). TRBV5-3 qualifies as an ORF whose function is uncertain. The V end lost 6 bases, the J end lost 1 base, and 13 bases lay between the germline ends. The CDR3 is 14 amino acids.